The 8 T cell receptor beta chains given below trace back to one sample, sequenced in a study of T cells in Graves' hyperthyroidism and ophthalmopathy. Amplification of TCR beta CDR3 regions was performed using RNA transcripts as template. When the TCR CDR3 underwent first-round RT-PCR, the HTBI primer set was used. TCRdb reprocessed the multiplex PCR reads via MiXCR and lists one record per CDR3 protein. Of 200,000 to 250,000 distinct CDR3 sequences listed, 17% were seen once; the top ten hold approximately 50%. Sequenced: blood. These receptors were obtained from a man aged 50 or older with Graves' hyperthyroidism.

This clonotype showed up many times. The V gene is TRBV6-1, the J gene TRBJ1-1; D call uncertain. Looked up from germline, CDR1 is MNHNS and CDR2 is SASEGT. The V gene lost 7 bases and the J gene lost 2 bases, with 8 bases spanning the gap. The CDR3 totals 12 residues. The CDR3 nucleotides read TGTGCCAGCACCCTCAAAAACACTGAAGCTTTCTTT. Protein sequence: CASTLKNTEAFF.

In its sample, this clonotype was seen many times. J is TRBJ1-5 and V is TRBV4-1; D remains ambiguous. The CDR3 has 16 residues. Germline V gene sequence: CDR1 MGHRA, CDR2 YSYEKL. V dropped 3 bases and J dropped 4 bases, with 16 bases sitting between them. CDR3 loop: CASSHPPAGKNQPQHF. CDR3 in DNA: TGCGCCAGCAGCCATCCTCCGGCCGGGAAAAATCAGCCCCAGCATTTT.

The V and J genes are TRBV4-1 and TRBJ1-6, with TRBD1 matching 8 bases. The germline V gene has CDR1 MGHRA and CDR2 YSYEKL. Trimming took 2 bases from V and 9 from J; bases not matched to a gene: 6. The CDR3 sequence is 15 residues long. CDR3 protein: CASSQPDRVSSPLHF. CDR3 coding DNA: TGCGCCAGCAGCCAACCGGACAGGGTCAGTTCACCCCTCCACTTT.

This clonotype has ten or more counts. The V gene is TRBV13, the J gene TRBJ2-7, with TRBD1 identical over 8 bases. V lost 5 bases, J lost 6 bases, and 12 bases stayed unmatched. The CDR3 contains 15 residues. Germline V CDR1 and CDR2: PRHDT, FYEKMQ (reference sequence). Written as DNA, the CDR3 is TGTGCCAGCAGCCTGGCCGGGACAGGATTTAGCGAGCAGTACTTC. Protein sequence: CASSLAGTGFSEQYF.

The chain couples TRBV20-1 to TRBJ2-5, with D possibly being TRBD1 (6 bases). Germline lookup yields CDR1 DFQATT and CDR2 SNEGSKA (reference sequence). Trimming took 2 bases from V and 5 from J, leaving 27 bases between them. This CDR3 spans 18 amino acids. In DNA form, the CDR3 reads TGCAGTGCTAGATATTCCCTGGCAGGGGCCATACCTCACGAGACCCAGTACTTC. It specifies CSARYSLAGAIPHETQYF.

The genes are TRBV6-2 or TRBV6-3 and TRBJ2-7; no clear D gene. V lost 5 bases and J lost 2, with 10 bases in between. The CDR3 covers 13 residues. The germline V gene has CDR1 MNHEY and CDR2 SVGEGT. Written as DNA, the CDR3 is TGTGCCAGCAGTAATCATGGAGCCTACGAGCAGTACTTC. Translation: CASSNHGAYEQYF.

This chain connects TRBV5-1 to TRBJ2-1; 12 bases align to TRBD2. With V trimmed by 1 base and J by 0 bases, 8 bases remained unmatched. The CDR3 contains 19 residues. Germline V gene data show CDR1 as SGHRS and CDR2 as YFSETQ. CDR3 nucleotides: TGCGCCAGCAGCTTGTGGGGACTAGCGGGTCCCAGCTCCTACAATGAGCAGTTCTTC. The encoded protein is CASSLWGLAGPSSYNEQFF.

The chain joins TRBV28 to TRBJ2-7; tentative D call: TRBD1 (5 bases). Germline assignment: CDR1 MDHEN and CDR2 SYDVKM. Trimming took 6 bases from V and 0 from J, leaving 9 bases between them. This CDR3 has 13 amino acids. CDR3 loop: CASRDSVSYEQYF. CDR3 DNA: TGTGCCAGCAGAGACAGTGTCTCCTACGAGCAGTACTTC.